The rows below give T cell receptor beta chains drawn from one sample of a study of cytomegalovirus exposure and HLA in healthy donors. The data were produced by immunoSEQ multiplex PCR, yet TCRdb's version contains in-frame clones alone and is incomplete. The sample gives around 120,000 clones, 80% of which show up once; under 3% is in the top ten. Input material: PBMCs. The source is a man aged 25 to 45 in good health and CMV-seronegative. CDR3s include the opening cysteine and the closing phenylalanine or tryptophan. D genes are given only for firm matches. Only some rows state a clone size, as once, few, many or a class for expanded clones.

J gene: TRBJ2-2; clone size: -; V gene: TRBV30; D gene: TRBD2; CDR3 DNA: TGTGCCTGGAGTCTACACCTAGCGGGAGGAACCGGGGAGCTGTTTTTT; CDR3 protein: CAWSLHLAGGTGELFF
J gene: TRBJ1-1; clone size: -; V gene: TRBV7-9; D gene: TRBD1; CDR3 DNA: TGTGCCAGCAGTCCCCAGGGGGCAGGCACTGAAGCTTTCTTT; CDR3 protein: CASSPQGAGTEAFF
J gene: TRBJ1-5; clone size: -; V gene: TRBV30; D gene: TRBD1; CDR3 DNA: TGTGCCTGGAGTCCCGACCCTGGGACAGCAAATCAGCCCCAGCATTTT; CDR3 protein: CAWSPDPGTANQPQHF
J gene: TRBJ1-1; clone size: -; V gene: TRBV15; D gene: -; CDR3 DNA: TGTGCCACCAGCAGAGAGGCGGTGAACACTGAAGCTTTCTTT; CDR3 protein: CATSREAVNTEAFF
J gene: TRBJ2-5; clone size: -; V gene: TRBV6-5; D gene: TRBD1; CDR3 DNA: TGTGCCAGCCGGGACAGCCAAGAGACCCAGTACTTC; CDR3 protein: CASRDSQETQYF
J gene: TRBJ2-7; clone size: -; V gene: TRBV14; D gene: TRBD1; CDR3 DNA: TGTGCCAGCAGCCTCGGGACAGTAAACGAGCAGTACTTC; CDR3 protein: CASSLGTVNEQYF
J gene: TRBJ1-1; clone size: -; V gene: TRBV7-9; D gene: -; CDR3 DNA: TGTGCCAGCAGCTGGAGGGCGAGCACTGAAGCTTTCTTT; CDR3 protein: CASSWRASTEAFF
J gene: TRBJ1-1; clone size: -; V gene: TRBV7-2; D gene: -; CDR3 DNA: TGTGCCAGCAGCCCCCGGGAAGGGGCGGGAAAAACTGAAGCTTTCTTT; CDR3 protein: CASSPREGAGKTEAFF
J gene: TRBJ1-4; clone size: -; V gene: TRBV9; D gene: TRBD1; CDR3 DNA: TGTGCCAGCAGCGGACAGACAGGGGGCTTAGAAAAACTGTTTTTT; CDR3 protein: CASSGQTGGLEKLFF
J gene: TRBJ2-2; clone size: -; V gene: TRBV28; D gene: TRBD1; CDR3 DNA: TGTGCCAGCAGGCCGACAGGGTCGTCCGGGGAGCTGTTTTTT; CDR3 protein: CASRPTGSSGELFF
J gene: TRBJ2-7; clone size: -; V gene: TRBV27; D gene: TRBD1; CDR3 DNA: TGTGCCAGCAGTCTAATCGGGGGACAGGGGAGCGAGCAGTACTTC; CDR3 protein: CASSLIGGQGSEQYF
J gene: TRBJ2-3; clone size: -; V gene: TRBV28; D gene: TRBD2; CDR3 DNA: TGTGCCAGCAGTATCGTAGCGGGAGGGCCGCCAGATACGCAGTATTTT; CDR3 protein: CASSIVAGGPPDTQYF
J gene: TRBJ1-1; clone size: few; V gene: TRBV4-1; D gene: TRBD1; CDR3 DNA: TGCGCCAGCAGCCAACAGACAGGGCCCACTGAAGCTTTCTTT; CDR3 protein: CASSQQTGPTEAFF
J gene: TRBJ2-7; clone size: -; V gene: TRBV7-2; D gene: -; CDR3 DNA: TGTGCCAGCAGGCAAGGGGGGGCAGGGAGGTACGAGCAGTACTTC; CDR3 protein: CASRQGGAGRYEQYF
J gene: TRBJ2-4; clone size: -; V gene: TRBV19; D gene: TRBD2; CDR3 DNA: TGTGCCAGTTCATTGGGGGGGATGAGCAAAAACATTCAGTACTTC; CDR3 protein: CASSLGGMSKNIQYF
J gene: TRBJ2-7; clone size: -; V gene: TRBV28; D gene: -; CDR3 DNA: TGTGCCAGCGGGCCCGGGGGTTCTAAATACGAGCAGTACTTC; CDR3 protein: CASGPGGSKYEQYF
J gene: TRBJ2-3; clone size: few; V gene: TRBV18; D gene: TRBD2; CDR3 DNA: TGTGCCAGCTCACTCGGGGGACTAGTCGGAGATACGCAGTATTTT; CDR3 protein: CASSLGGLVGDTQYF
J gene: TRBJ2-5; clone size: -; V gene: TRBV19; D gene: TRBD2; CDR3 DNA: TGTGCCAGTAGTCCCCAATCTAGCGGACCAACCCCAGGAGAAGAGACCCAGTACTTC; CDR3 protein: CASSPQSSGPTPGEETQYF
J gene: TRBJ2-3; clone size: -; V gene: TRBV5-1; D gene: -; CDR3 DNA: TGCGCCAGCAGCTTGGTTATTGGCGGTTATACTAGCACAGATACGCAGTATTTT; CDR3 protein: CASSLVIGGYTSTDTQYF
J gene: TRBJ2-7; clone size: -; V gene: TRBV6-5; D gene: -; CDR3 DNA: TGTGCCACCAGGAGAACAGCCTACGAGCAGTACTTC; CDR3 protein: CATRRTAYEQYF
J gene: TRBJ2-7; clone size: -; V gene: TRBV6-5; D gene: TRBD1; CDR3 DNA: TGTGCCAGCAGGTCGGACAGGGTGTTAGAGCAGTACTTC; CDR3 protein: CASRSDRVLEQYF
J gene: TRBJ1-2; clone size: -; V gene: TRBV25-1; D gene: -; CDR3 DNA: TGTGCCAGCAGTGAATGGGCAGGGGTTAACTATGGCTACACCTTC; CDR3 protein: CASSEWAGVNYGYTF
J gene: TRBJ2-7; clone size: -; V gene: TRBV2; D gene: TRBD1; CDR3 DNA: TGTGCCAGCAGTGAACAGGGACAGGGAACCTACGAGCAGTACTTC; CDR3 protein: CASSEQGQGTYEQYF
J gene: TRBJ1-2; clone size: -; V gene: TRBV10-3; D gene: TRBD1; CDR3 DNA: TGTGCCACCTCGACTGGGACAGGGGGCGAAGATGGCTACACCTTC; CDR3 protein: CATSTGTGGEDGYTF
J gene: TRBJ2-5; clone size: -; V gene: TRBV5-8; D gene: TRBD1; CDR3 DNA: TGTGCCAGCAGCCCGACAGGGGCGGAAGAGACCCAGTACTTC; CDR3 protein: CASSPTGAEETQYF
J gene: TRBJ1-1; clone size: -; V gene: TRBV5-6; D gene: -; CDR3 DNA: TGTGCCAGCAGCTTGGCCGGGGAGTGGCGGAACACTGAAGCTTTCTTT; CDR3 protein: CASSLAGEWRNTEAFF
J gene: TRBJ2-1; clone size: once; V gene: TRBV6-5; D gene: -; CDR3 DNA: TGTGCCAGCAGTTACGGACAGAACTCCTACAATGAGCAGTTCTTC; CDR3 protein: CASSYGQNSYNEQFF
J gene: TRBJ2-1; clone size: -; V gene: TRBV7-2; D gene: TRBD2; CDR3 DNA: TGTGCCAGCAGCTTGACATCCGGGGTTAGCGGGTACAATGAGCAGTTCTTC; CDR3 protein: CASSLTSGVSGYNEQFF
J gene: TRBJ1-4; clone size: once; V gene: TRBV7-9; D gene: -; CDR3 DNA: TGTGCCAGCAGCTTTCGGGGGACTAATGAAAAACTGTTTTTT; CDR3 protein: CASSFRGTNEKLFF
J gene: TRBJ2-2; clone size: -; V gene: TRBV7-2; D gene: TRBD2; CDR3 DNA: TGTGCCAGCAGCCCCCCTAGCGGGAGATTATCCGGGGAGCTGTTTTTT; CDR3 protein: CASSPPSGRLSGELFF
J gene: TRBJ2-7; clone size: once; V gene: TRBV9; D gene: TRBD2; CDR3 DNA: TGTGCCAGCAGCGGCCCAAGCGGGAGGAGGGACGAGCAGTACTTC; CDR3 protein: CASSGPSGRRDEQYF
J gene: TRBJ2-1; clone size: -; V gene: TRBV4-3; D gene: TRBD1; CDR3 DNA: TGCGCCAGCAGCCAAGGACAGGGAATGTACAATGAGCAGTTCTTC; CDR3 protein: CASSQGQGMYNEQFF
J gene: TRBJ1-2; clone size: -; V gene: TRBV7-2; D gene: -; CDR3 DNA: TGTGCCAGCAGCTTAGCTGAGACATTCCCCATCTATGGCTACACCTTC; CDR3 protein: CASSLAETFPIYGYTF
J gene: TRBJ2-7; clone size: -; V gene: TRBV11-2; D gene: TRBD1; CDR3 DNA: TGTGCCAGCAGCTTAGACAGGGGGCTATTCGAGCAGTACTTC; CDR3 protein: CASSLDRGLFEQYF
J gene: TRBJ1-3; clone size: few; V gene: TRBV9; D gene: -; CDR3 DNA: TGTGCCAGCAGCCCTCCAACAGTGAACTCTGGAAACACCATATATTTT; CDR3 protein: CASSPPTVNSGNTIYF
J gene: TRBJ2-1; clone size: -; V gene: TRBV12-5; D gene: TRBD1; CDR3 DNA: TGTGCTAGTGGGCGAGGACAGGCGATAGAAATAACCTTATGGCATGAGCAGTTCTTC; CDR3 protein: CASGRGQAIEITLWHEQFF
J gene: TRBJ2-1; clone size: once; V gene: TRBV7-9; D gene: TRBD1; CDR3 DNA: TGTGCCAGCAGCCTAGACAGGGGGAAATACAATGAGCAGTTCTTC; CDR3 protein: CASSLDRGKYNEQFF
J gene: TRBJ1-2; clone size: -; V gene: TRBV9; D gene: -; CDR3 DNA: TGTGCCAGCAGCAATCCGGGACAACTTAACTATGGCTACACCTTC; CDR3 protein: CASSNPGQLNYGYTF
J gene: TRBJ2-7; clone size: -; V gene: TRBV28; D gene: TRBD2; CDR3 DNA: TGTGCCAGCAGCCACACCGGGGGGAGCTCCTACGAGCAGTACTTC; CDR3 protein: CASSHTGGSSYEQYF
J gene: TRBJ2-6; clone size: -; V gene: TRBV6-1; D gene: -; CDR3 DNA: TGTGCCAGCAGTGACCCGGGGTACTCTGGGGCCAACGTCCTGACTTTC; CDR3 protein: CASSDPGYSGANVLTF
J gene: TRBJ2-1; clone size: -; V gene: TRBV5-4; D gene: TRBD1; CDR3 DNA: TGTGCCAGCAGCTCACCGGGACAGGGGGTCCGTGAGCAGTTCTTC; CDR3 protein: CASSSPGQGVREQFF
J gene: TRBJ2-1; clone size: once; V gene: TRBV19; D gene: TRBD2; CDR3 DNA: TGTGCCAGTACGGTTGGCGGGAGGTTGGGTAATGAGCAGTTCTTC; CDR3 protein: CASTVGGRLGNEQFF
J gene: TRBJ1-5; clone size: few; V gene: TRBV4-1; D gene: -; CDR3 DNA: TGCGCCAGCAGCCAAGTCTCACAGAGCAATCAGCCCCAGCATTTT; CDR3 protein: CASSQVSQSNQPQHF
J gene: TRBJ2-7; clone size: -; V gene: TRBV29-1; D gene: -; CDR3 DNA: TGCAGCGTTGAAGGCAGGACAGTATACGAGCAGTACTTC; CDR3 protein: CSVEGRTVYEQYF
J gene: TRBJ1-3; clone size: -; V gene: TRBV11-2; D gene: -; CDR3 DNA: TGTGCCAGCAGCTATTCCAGGAACCTCGGAAACACCATATATTTT; CDR3 protein: CASSYSRNLGNTIYF
J gene: TRBJ1-2; clone size: once; V gene: TRBV6-5; D gene: TRBD1; CDR3 DNA: TGTGCCAGCAGTCGGACAGGGGGCCACTATGGCTACACCTTC; CDR3 protein: CASSRTGGHYGYTF
J gene: TRBJ2-7; clone size: few; V gene: TRBV6-1; D gene: -; CDR3 DNA: TGTGCCAGCAGCACAACAGCCTACGAGCAGTACTTC; CDR3 protein: CASSTTAYEQYF
J gene: TRBJ1-3; clone size: -; V gene: TRBV5-1; D gene: TRBD1; CDR3 DNA: TGCGCCAGCAGCTCTCGGACAGGCAAAGGAAACACCATATATTTT; CDR3 protein: CASSSRTGKGNTIYF
J gene: TRBJ1-1; clone size: -; V gene: TRBV28; D gene: TRBD1; CDR3 DNA: TGTGCCAGCAGTCTCCCCGGGACAGGGAACACTGAAGCTTTCTTT; CDR3 protein: CASSLPGTGNTEAFF
J gene: TRBJ1-1; clone size: -; V gene: TRBV27; D gene: -; CDR3 DNA: TGTGCCAGCAGTTTAGTGGGAGAGAGGTTCCGCAATGAAGCTTTCTTT; CDR3 protein: CASSLVGERFRNEAFF